These 26 T cell receptor beta chains came from one sample sequenced in a study of blood T cell repertoires in COVID-19. The repertoire was sequenced with immunoSEQ multiplex PCR; TCRdb's copy has only in-frame clones and lacks some. Here the sample spans roughly 120,000 clones, about three quarters being singletons. The material sequenced was peripheral blood. These receptors came from a woman older than 75 with active or convalescent COVID-19.

The chain joins TRBV6-5 to TRBJ1-5; D is undetermined. The V end lost 6 bases, the J end lost 4 bases, and 10 bases lay between the germline ends. This CDR3 contains 13 residues. From germline, CDR1 is MNHEY and CDR2 SVGAGI. CDR3 nucleotides: TGTGCCAGCAGGAGCTCCCGGAATCAGCCCCAGCATTTT. Translation: CASRSSRNQPQHF.

CDR3 loop: CASSLGGQGAYGYTF. The CDR3 DNA reads as TGTGCCAGCAGCTTAGGAGGCCAGGGCGCCTATGGCTACACCTTC. This chain joins TRBV7-8 and TRBJ1-2, with a weak D call TRBD1 (5 bases). This CDR3 region has 15 residues. V gave up 1 base and J gave up 4 bases, with 13 bases separating them. Germline V lookup: CDR1 SGHVS, CDR2 FQNEAQ.

V and J are TRBV5-4 and TRBJ2-1, with 9 bases lining up with TRBD2. The ends lost 0 bases at V and 12 bases at J; junction bases unmatched: 10. CDR1 is SGHNT, CDR2 YYREEE, per germline (reference sequence). The CDR3 consists of 15 residues. The CDR3 spells CASSLESSGRIGQFF. In DNA, the CDR3 is TGTGCCAGCAGCTTGGAAAGCAGCGGGAGGATCGGGCAGTTCTTC.

The chain links TRBV7-8 to TRBJ2-3; D remains unclear. V was cut by 1 base and J by 6 bases, with 8 bases left in between. This CDR3 contains 13 residues. Germline CDR1 is SGHVS and CDR2 is FQNEAQ. CDR3 protein: CASSLEVGDTQYF. The CDR3 coding sequence is TGTGCCAGCAGCTTAGAGGTCGGGGATACGCAGTATTTT.

The genes are TRBV4-2 and TRBJ2-3; 12 bases agree with TRBD2. V lost 4 bases, J lost 2 bases, and 7 bases stayed unmatched. CDR1 is LGHNA and CDR2 is YNFKEQ in the germline V gene. This CDR3 has 17 amino acids. The DNA for the CDR3 is TGTGCCAGCAGCCGAGGGACTAGCGGGCTTCCCACAGATACGCAGTATTTT. Translating it yields CASSRGTSGLPTDTQYF.

This chain uses TRBV6-4 with TRBJ1-6, with 8 bases fitting TRBD1. CDR1 is MRHNA, CDR2 SNTAGT, per germline. This CDR3 has 16 amino acids. Trimming removed 4 bases from V and 7 bases from J; junction bases left unmatched: 9. CDR3 sequence (DNA): TGTGCCAGCAGTGGGGGACAGGCAACTAACAATTCACCCCTCCACTTT. Translation gives CASSGGQATNNSPLHF.

The chain links TRBV10-2 to TRBJ2-3, with 8 bases lining up with TRBD2. Losses at the gene ends were 7 bases for V and 8 bases for J; bases not matched to a gene: 11. The germline V gene has CDR1 WSHSY and CDR2 SAAADI. This CDR3 has 14 residues. CDR3 bases: TGCGCCAGCATTGGTGGGACTAGTAAAATTACGCAGTATTTT. As protein: CASIGGTSKITQYF.

The chain couples TRBV7-3 to TRBJ2-1, with D maybe TRBD1 (6 bases). Per the germline V gene, CDR1 is SGHTA and CDR2 is FQGTGA. CDR3 length: 14 amino acids. Trimming took 4 bases from V and 4 from J, leaving 11 bases between them. The CDR3 sequence: CASSSGESYNEQFF. As DNA, the CDR3 is TGTGCCAGCAGCTCAGGGGAGTCTTACAATGAGCAGTTCTTC.

The chain couples TRBV19 to TRBJ1-2, with TRBD1 matching 7 bases. Trimming cost V 5 bases and J 5 bases; bases outside gene matches: 14. Germline V gene lookup returns CDR1 LNHDA and CDR2 SQIVND (reference sequence). The CDR3 length is 16 residues. CDR3 DNA sequence: TGTGCCAGTAGTTCTCCCCCGGGACAGCTCCATTATGGCTACACCTTC. It translates to CASSSPPGQLHYGYTF. Based on the CDR3 plus reference TRBV19 and TRBJ1-2, the full variable domain is DGGITQSPKYLFRKEGQNVTLSCEQNLNHDAMYWYRQDPGQGLRLIYYSQIVNDFQKGDIAEGYSVSREKKESFPLTVTSAQKNPTAFYLCASSSPPGQLHYGYTFGSGTRLTVV.

This rearrangement joins TRBV18 to TRBJ2-7; 8 positions agree with TRBD1. Germline lookup yields CDR1 KGHSH and CDR2 LQKENI. The length of the CDR3 is 15 residues. V lost 6 bases and J lost 3; bases outside the gene matches: 10. The CDR3 region has the DNA TGTGCCAGCTCGTTAACTCCGGGACAGGACTACGAGCAGTACTTC. The encoded protein is CASSLTPGQDYEQYF. The variable domain in full, completed from reference TRBV18 and TRBJ2-7, reads NAGVMQNPRHLVRRRGQEARLRCSPMKGHSHVYWYRQLPEEGLKFMVYLQKENIIDESGMPKERFSAEFPKEGPSILRIQQVVRGDSAAYFCASSLTPGQDYEQYFGPGTRLTVT.

This clone came up once. The V gene is TRBV5-4, the J gene TRBJ2-1, with 14 bases aligning to TRBD2. V shed 0 bases, J shed 9 bases, and the junction held 11 bases outside the gene matches. CDR1 SGHNT and CDR2 YYREEE come from the germline V gene (reference sequence). The CDR3 length is 18 residues. The CDR3 DNA follows: TGTGCCAGCAGCTTGGATTATGGGACTAGCGGGAGTTTAAGTGAGCAGTTCTTC. This gives the protein CASSLDYGTSGSLSEQFF.

The J gene is TRBJ2-5, the V gene TRBV19; 8 bases fit TRBD1. Trimming at V came to 5 bases and at J to 5 bases, leaving 4 bases not matched to a gene. This CDR3 has 13 amino acids. CDR1 is LNHDA and CDR2 is SQIVND in the germline V gene (reference sequence). In DNA form, the CDR3 reads TGTGCCAGTAGTTTTTACAGGGGGGAGACCCAGTACTTC. Translation: CASSFYRGETQYF.

The chain has TRBV5-1 and TRBJ2-6; 9 positions match TRBD1. The V gene's germline CDR1 is SGHRS and CDR2 YFSETQ. There are 16 residues in the CDR3. V was clipped by 4 bases and J by 0 bases; unmatched bases: 2. The CDR3 loop is CASSGQGSSGANVLTF. The CDR3 coding sequence is TGCGCCAGCAGCGGACAGGGGTCCTCTGGGGCCAACGTCCTGACTTTC. The full variable domain, completed using reference TRBV5-1 and TRBJ2-6, is KAGVTQTPRYLIKTRGQQVTLSCSPISGHRSVSWYQQTPGQGLQFLFEYFSETQRNKGNFPGRFSGRQFSNSRSEMNVSTLELGDSALYLCASSGQGSSGANVLTFGAGSRLTVL.

The J gene is TRBJ2-3, the V gene TRBV18; 7 nucleotides agree with TRBD1. The CDR3 runs to 15 residues. The germline gives CDR1 KGHSH, CDR2 LQKENI. Trimming cost V 5 bases and J 1 base; bases outside gene matches: 6. CDR3 in DNA: TGTGCCAGCTCATACAACAGGGGTGGCACAGATACGCAGTATTTT. It specifies CASSYNRGGTDTQYF.

The rearrangement joins TRBV4-3 to TRBJ2-1, with 13 positions matching TRBD2. The CDR3 consists of 19 residues. Germline CDR1 is LGHNA and CDR2 is YSLEER. V gave up 0 bases and J gave up 6 bases; unmatched junction bases: 11. DNA of the CDR3: TGCGCCAGCAGCCAAGAACCATCCAGACTAGCGGGAGGTGGCAATGAGCAGTTCTTC. This gives the protein CASSQEPSRLAGGGNEQFF.

This chain connects TRBV4-1 to TRBJ1-2, with no clear D. Looked up from germline, CDR1 is MGHRA and CDR2 is YSYEKL. The V end was cut by 4 bases, the J end by 4 bases, with 13 bases between. The CDR3 has 14 amino acids. The CDR3 is CASSPPGNLYGYTF. In DNA form, the CDR3 reads TGCGCCAGCAGCCCACCGGGGAACCTCTATGGCTACACCTTC.

Regarding this clone: This CDR3 is also generated by other DNA sequences in the sample. The rearrangement uses TRBV5-1 and TRBJ1-1; D is unresolved. Germline V gene sequence: CDR1 SGHRS, CDR2 YFSETQ. The CDR3 covers 14 residues. Trimming removed 0 bases at V and 3 bases at J, with 9 bases between. CDR3 amino acids: CASSLAGRDTEAFF. CDR3 sequence (DNA): TGCGCCAGCAGCTTGGCCGGGAGGGACACTGAAGCTTTCTTT.

V and J are TRBV4-2 and TRBJ1-4, with D tentatively TRBD1 (6 bases). V was clipped by 1 base and J by 4 bases, with 10 bases between them. The CDR3 runs 15 residues. The germline V gene has CDR1 LGHNA and CDR2 YNFKEQ. The CDR3 region has the DNA TGTGCCAGCAGCCAAGTAGAGGGGGATAATGAAAAACTGTTTTTT. This gives the protein CASSQVEGDNEKLFF.

The CDR3 bases are TGTGCCAGTGGGAGGGGGTACCAAGAGACCCAGTACTTC. This gives the protein CASGRGYQETQYF. The V and J genes are TRBV6-5 and TRBJ2-5; TRBD2 is a possible D gene (7 bases). V was clipped by 9 bases and J by 0 bases, with 11 bases between them. From germline, CDR1 is MNHEY and CDR2 SVGAGI. The CDR3 is made up of 13 amino acids.

This clone was recorded only once. The CDR3 sequence is CAWSNRDPPLHF. CDR3 nucleotide sequence: TGTGCCTGGAGTAACAGGGACCCACCCCTCCACTTT. This chain uses TRBV30 with TRBJ1-6, with a tentative D call TRBD1 (6 bases). CDR1 is GTSNPN and CDR2 is SVGIG in the germline V gene (reference sequence). Trimming shortened V by 2 bases and J by 11 bases, and 10 bases separated the two germline ends. The CDR3 covers 12 residues.

CDR3 protein: CATPSGRWTGELFF. CDR3 in DNA: TGTGCCACCCCTAGCGGGAGATGGACCGGGGAGCTGTTTTTT. J is TRBJ2-2 and V is TRBV24-1, with 10 bases matching TRBD2. The trim removed 9 bases at V and 5 bases at J, leaving 5 bases unmatched. The germline V gene encodes CDR1 KGHDR and CDR2 SFDVKD. The CDR3 is 14 residues long.

This clone was seen more than once but under ten times. This sequence joins TRBV5-1 and TRBJ1-2, with D uncertain. The CDR3 is made up of 13 amino acids. CDR1 is SGHRS and CDR2 is YFSETQ in the germline V gene. Trimming stripped 0 bases from V and 2 bases from J, with 5 bases between. The CDR3 is CASSLELNYGYTF. DNA for the CDR3: TGCGCCAGCAGCTTGGAGCTAAACTATGGCTACACCTTC.

The chain recombines TRBV5-1 with TRBJ1-1; D is unresolved. V was clipped by 2 bases and J by 1 base, with 9 bases between them. Germline V gene data show CDR1 as SGHRS and CDR2 as YFSETQ. The CDR3 covers 14 residues. The CDR3: CASSFQTGNTEAFF. For the CDR3, the DNA is TGCGCCAGCAGCTTCCAGACGGGGAACACTGAAGCTTTCTTT.

The rearrangement links TRBV5-5 to TRBJ2-1; maybe TRBD2 (6 bases). CDR3 length equals 16 residues. Germline loops: CDR1 SGHKS, CDR2 YYEKEE (reference sequence). V lost 4 bases to trimming and J lost 3 bases, with 17 bases between them. CDR3 residues: CASSPHGGLDYNEQFF. For the CDR3, the DNA is TGTGCCAGCAGCCCGCACGGGGGACTGGACTACAATGAGCAGTTCTTC.

The chain carries TRBV29-1 and TRBJ1-3; 9 bases map to TRBD1. This CDR3 region has 13 residues. The V gene's germline CDR1 is SQVTM and CDR2 ANQGSEA. The chain's CDR3 is CSSTGGSGNTIYF. Written as DNA, the CDR3 is TGCAGTTCGACAGGGGGCTCTGGAAACACCATATATTTT. Full variable domain (remainder filled in from reference TRBV29-1 and TRBJ1-3): SAVISQKPSRDICQRGTSLTIQCQVDSQVTMMFWYRQQPGQSLTLIATANQGSEATYESGFVIDKFPISRPNLTFSTLTVSNMSPEDSSIYLCSSTGGSGNTIYFGEGSWLTVV.

The chain carries TRBV25-1 and TRBJ2-1; TRBD1 agrees at 7 bases. The CDR3 consists of 14 residues. Per germline, CDR1 MGHDK and CDR2 SYGVNS. The J segment lost 3 bases and the V segment lost 4 bases, leaving 3 bases of the junction unmatched. In nucleotides, the CDR3 is TGTGCCAGCAGTGGCCGGGACAGCTACAATGAGCAGTTCTTC. Residues: CASSGRDSYNEQFF.